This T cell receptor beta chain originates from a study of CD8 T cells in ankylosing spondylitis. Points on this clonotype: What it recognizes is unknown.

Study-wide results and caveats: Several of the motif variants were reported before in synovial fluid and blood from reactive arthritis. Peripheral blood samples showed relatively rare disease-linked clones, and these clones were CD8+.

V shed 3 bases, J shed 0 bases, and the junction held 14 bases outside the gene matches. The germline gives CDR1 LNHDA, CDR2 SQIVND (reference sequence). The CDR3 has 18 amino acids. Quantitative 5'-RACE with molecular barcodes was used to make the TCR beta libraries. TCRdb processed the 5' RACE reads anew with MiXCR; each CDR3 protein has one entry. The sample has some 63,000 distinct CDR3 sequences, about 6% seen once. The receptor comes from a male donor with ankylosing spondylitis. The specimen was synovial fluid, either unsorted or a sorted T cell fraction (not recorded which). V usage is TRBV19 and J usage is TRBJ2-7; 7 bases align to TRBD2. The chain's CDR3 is CASSMYSPTAGSSYEQYF. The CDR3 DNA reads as TGTGCCAGTAGTATGTATTCCCCAACAGCGGGGTCCTCCTACGAGCAGTACTTC.